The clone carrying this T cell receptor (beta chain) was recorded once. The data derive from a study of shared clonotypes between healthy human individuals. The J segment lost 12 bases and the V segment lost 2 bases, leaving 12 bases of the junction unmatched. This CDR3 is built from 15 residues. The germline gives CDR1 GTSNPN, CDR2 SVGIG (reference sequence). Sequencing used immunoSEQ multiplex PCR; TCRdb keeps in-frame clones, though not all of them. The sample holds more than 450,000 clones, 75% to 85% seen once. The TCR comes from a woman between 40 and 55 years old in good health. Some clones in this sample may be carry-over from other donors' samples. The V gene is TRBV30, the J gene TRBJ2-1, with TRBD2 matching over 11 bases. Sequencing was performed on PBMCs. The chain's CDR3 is CAWSPTGLAVGLQFF. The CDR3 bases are TGTGCCTGGAGTCCTACGGGACTAGCGGTTGGATTGCAGTTCTTC.